This TCR beta chain emerged from a study of T-cell memory formation after mild COVID-19. The study's findings and limits: CD4+ clones that contracted lay mainly in CM and EM; CD8+ ones lay in EMRA.

Germline values: CDR1 MGHRA, CDR2 YSYEKL. The V end was cut by 5 bases, the J end by 2 bases, with 12 bases between. CDR3 length: 14 residues. A single record per CDR3 protein comes from TCRdb applying MiXCR to the 5' RACE reads. There are about 320,000 distinct CDR3 sequences in the sample; approximately 15% occur only once, and roughly a fifth lies in the top ten. Worth noting for this clonotype: Antigen unknown.

The J gene is TRBJ1-2, the V gene TRBV4-1; D possibly corresponds to TRBD1 (5 bases). The source material was PBMCs or a T cell subset sorted from them (not recorded which). The TCR comes from a man younger than 35 who had mild COVID-19 (a few samples of this study predate the infection). Cell type and time point are not known. The CDR3 DNA follows: TGCGCCAGCAGCAGGGACGGGGGAAACTATGGCTACACCTTC. Its translation: CASSRDGGNYGYTF.